Reported below is one T cell receptor beta chain. This CDR3 has 16 amino acids. Looked up from germline, CDR1 is SEHNR and CDR2 is FQNEAQ (reference sequence). The V gene lost 1 base and the J gene lost 6 bases, with 13 bases spanning the gap. The repertoire was sequenced with immunoSEQ multiplex PCR; TCRdb's copy has only in-frame clones and lacks some. Of about 140,000 clones in the sample, 87% were seen once. These data originate in a study of blood T cell repertoires in COVID-19. At the level of the study: PBMCs, B-cell-depleted T cells, or T cells were the source of the cDNA or gDNA that made up the material.

The chain links TRBV7-9 to TRBJ1-6; D might be TRBD1 (6 bases). The receptor was isolated from a woman in her thirties or forties with acute or convalescent COVID-19. Sequenced sample: peripheral blood. Here the CDR3 DNA reads TGTGCCAGCAGCTTAGGGGACACCGGTTTTAATTCACCCCTCCACTTT. Its protein product is CASSLGDTGFNSPLHF. The variable domain in full, completed from reference TRBV7-9 and TRBJ1-6, reads DTGVSQNPRHKITKRGQNVTFRCDPISEHNRLYWYRQTLGQGPEFLTYFQNEAQLEKSRLLSDRFSAERPKGSFSTLEIQRTEQGDSAMYLCASSLGDTGFNSPLHFGNGTRLTVT.